This is a list of T cell receptor beta chains from one sample in a study of T cells in Graves' hyperthyroidism and ophthalmopathy. Using its own MiXCR run on the multiplex PCR reads, TCRdb lists one record per CDR3 protein. The profile covers about 400,000 distinct CDR3 sequences, with over 12% appearing a single time and 25% to 30% taken by the ten largest. Sequencing was performed on blood. The receptors derive from a man aged 50 or older with Graves' ophthalmopathy. The CDR3 runs from the conserved cysteine through the conserved F or W. A D gene is named only where the DNA matches it firmly. For some rows the clone size is stated as once, few or many, or as a class when expanded; others skip it.

>TRBV7-2|TRBJ2-2|few|TRBD1
CASSLDGQVPTGELFF
TGTGCCAGCAGCTTAGACGGACAGGTTCCTACCGGGGAGCTGTTTTTT
>TRBV4-1|TRBJ2-5|few|TRBD2
CASSQDLAGHQETQYF
TGCGCCAGCAGCCAAGATTTAGCGGGCCACCAAGAGACCCAGTACTTC
>TRBV10-3|TRBJ2-3|many|-
CAISDISPYTQYF
TGTGCCATCAGTGATATCTCACCCTATACGCAGTATTTT
>TRBV11-1|TRBJ1-6|few|-
CASSSAGRSSYNSPLHF
TGTGCCAGCAGTTCAGCAGGGAGGAGCTCCTATAATTCACCCCTCCACTTT
>TRBV11-3|TRBJ1-1|many|TRBD1
CASRSRDRNTEAFF
TGTGCCAGCAGGTCGAGGGACAGAAACACTGAAGCTTTCTTT
>TRBV30|TRBJ1-2|many|TRBD1
CAWSVPRTGGYGYTF
TGTGCCTGGAGTGTTCCCCGGACAGGGGGCTATGGCTACACCTTC
>TRBV19|TRBJ1-5|many|-
CASSIVGRYNQPQHF
TGTGCCAGTAGTATCGTCGGCCGGTACAATCAGCCCCAGCATTTT
>TRBV2|TRBJ1-5|-|TRBD1
CASSEVGQGAWGNQPQHF
TGTGCCAGCAGTGAAGTGGGACAGGGGGCCTGGGGCAATCAGCCCCAGCATTTT
>TRBV28|TRBJ1-1|many|-
CATPRAKVEDTEAFF
TGTGCCACCCCCAGGGCCAAGGTCGAAGACACTGAAGCTTTCTTT
>TRBV6-5|TRBJ1-1|many|-
CASSYVFGVGTEAFF
TGTGCCAGCAGTTACGTGTTTGGGGTTGGCACTGAAGCTTTCTTT
>TRBV12-3/TRBV12-4|TRBJ1-2|many|-
CASSLRGQFYGYTF
TGTGCCAGCAGTCTCCGTGGACAGTTCTATGGCTACACCTTC
>TRBV2|TRBJ2-5|many|TRBD1
CASSGRDRQETQYF
TGTGCCAGCAGTGGACGGGACAGGCAAGAGACCCAGTACTTC
>TRBV20-1|TRBJ1-2|few|-
CSATDRANYGYTF
TGCAGTGCTACAGACAGAGCTAACTATGGCTACACCTTC
>TRBV20-1|TRBJ2-5|few|-
CSAPGRAEETQYF
TGCAGTGCCCCAGGAAGGGCGGAAGAGACCCAGTACTTC
>TRBV11-3|TRBJ2-3|-|TRBD2
CASSRRKQGLGLAGNTDTQYF
TGTGCCAGCAGCCGAAGAAAACAAGGACTCGGACTAGCGGGAAACACAGATACGCAGTATTTT
>TRBV13|TRBJ2-1|many|-
CASSLMIGDEQFF
TGTGCCAGCAGCTTAATGATCGGCGATGAGCAGTTCTTC
>TRBV2|TRBJ2-5|many|-
CASKSDLQETQYF
TGTGCCAGCAAGTCAGACTTACAAGAGACCCAGTACTTC
>TRBV24-1|TRBJ1-4|many|TRBD1
CATSDRGGEKLFF
TGTGCCACCTCGGACAGGGGAGGCGAAAAACTGTTTTTT
>TRBV6-1|TRBJ2-2|-|TRBD2
CASSPNTSGRFSGELFF
TGTGCCAGCAGCCCAAATACTAGCGGGAGGTTTTCCGGGGAGCTGTTTTTT
>TRBV6-1|TRBJ2-3|many|TRBD2
CASSERLAGTDTQYF
TGTGCCAGCAGTGAAAGGCTAGCGGGCACAGATACGCAGTATTTT
>TRBV20-1|TRBJ2-3|-|TRBD1
CSAREERGRRSDTQYF
TGCAGTGCTAGAGAGGAGAGGGGGCGTAGATCAGATACGCAGTATTTT
>TRBV5-1|TRBJ1-1|-|TRBD1
CASSMGRGLGTEAFF
TGCGCCAGCAGCATGGGGAGGGGGCTGGGAACTGAAGCTTTCTTT